This is a list of T cell receptor beta chains from one sample in a study of identical twins. TCRdb reprocessed the 5' RACE reads with MiXCR, giving one entry per CDR3 protein. The repertoire holds over 600,000 distinct CDR3 sequences, with about 20% as singletons. In addition, the sample was reused for a study of T cells expressing NK-cell markers.

What was sequenced was PBMCs. These receptors were obtained from a woman aged 18-29 years in good health. The conserved cysteine and the conserved F or W are not part of the CDR3 here. Fields, in order: D gene, V gene, J gene, CDR3 protein. D genes are given only for firm matches.

>.|TRBV5-1|TRBJ2-3
ASTLMDSTDTQY
>TRBD1|TRBV5-1|TRBJ2-3
ASSGQGTTDTQY
>.|TRBV20-1|TRBJ2-3
SASPREASTDTQY
>.|TRBV12-3/TRBV12-4|TRBJ2-4
ASSPGLLNIQY
>.|TRBV18|TRBJ2-7
ASSSPGYEQY
>.|TRBV27|TRBJ2-5
ASSPQYQETQY
>.|TRBV5-5|TRBJ1-1
ASSSGGLEAF
>TRBD2|TRBV20-1|TRBJ2-3
SARDPSSGSSHSTDTQY
>.|TRBV20-1|TRBJ1-1
SAPHLNTEAF
>TRBD2|TRBV11-2|TRBJ2-2
ASSLVSGTSGITGELF
>TRBD1|TRBV20-1|TRBJ2-7
SAIKTGYFTYEQY
>.|TRBV5-1|TRBJ1-5
ASSLYGGVDQPQH
>.|TRBV29-1|TRBJ1-2
SVDPGEGNYGYT
>TRBD1|TRBV12-3/TRBV12-4|TRBJ1-1
ASRQTGRTEAF
>TRBD2|TRBV5-1|TRBJ2-5
ASSFLAGYQETQY
>.|TRBV29-1|TRBJ2-1
SGTGLETYNEQF
>TRBD2|TRBV10-3|TRBJ2-1
AIGLAGDGEQF
>.|TRBV5-1|TRBJ2-3
ASSLAGSGGDTQY
>TRBD1|TRBV5-5|TRBJ2-7
ASSLLGTAIYEQY
>.|TRBV4-2|TRBJ2-3
ASSQEIVGDSTDTQY
>.|TRBV2|TRBJ2-5
ASTSMGRETQY
>.|TRBV5-1|TRBJ1-3
ASSLQVASGNTIY
>.|TRBV5-5|TRBJ1-2
ASSPPYANYGYT
>.|TRBV9|TRBJ2-4
ASTVDPGFGNIQY
>.|TRBV5-1|TRBJ2-3
ASSFWGRDTQY
>TRBD1|TRBV27|TRBJ2-5
ASRPNTPGYRGQY
>.|TRBV10-2|TRBJ1-1
ASSESGVNTEAF
>TRBD1|TRBV7-6|TRBJ2-2
ASSRRQGTGELF
>.|TRBV6-5|TRBJ1-2
ASSYSARAGGYT
>.|TRBV5-5|TRBJ2-3
ASSLRDPPQRSTDTQY
>TRBD2|TRBV2|TRBJ2-2
ASSESGLEISYTGELF
>.|TRBV20-1|TRBJ2-7
SAQAGRYEQY
>TRBD2|TRBV15|TRBJ2-1
ATSAQRASGTLMDEQF
>.|TRBV29-1|TRBJ1-4
SVAGLVQGEKLF
>TRBD1|TRBV12-3/TRBV12-4|TRBJ2-1
ASSSPGQGYDEQF
>TRBD2|TRBV6-5|TRBJ2-7
ASSYEASGAYEQY
>.|TRBV20-1|TRBJ1-1
SASLRGGGGLAF
>.|TRBV4-3|TRBJ1-1
ASSQDMDSEAF
>TRBD1|TRBV9|TRBJ1-2
ASSADRGRRGYT
>.|TRBV14|TRBJ1-1
ASSQEDSRLWNTEAF
>TRBD1|TRBV6-5|TRBJ2-1
ASSFTPGQAYNEQF
>TRBD2|TRBV7-8|TRBJ2-1
ASSATPLGLATYNEQF
>TRBD1|TRBV10-2|TRBJ1-6
ASRPGQGASPLH
>.|TRBV7-3|TRBJ2-2
ASSGSPGELF
>TRBD2|TRBV5-1|TRBJ2-5
ASSLPTSGRLAETQY
>TRBD1|TRBV6-5|TRBJ1-6
ASSYLGQNSPLH
>TRBD2|TRBV7-9|TRBJ2-3
AGLPDLAASTDTQY
>.|TRBV3-1|TRBJ2-7
ASSQRINYEQY
>.|TRBV6-5|TRBJ1-2
ASSYSGSTATNSYGYT
>.|TRBV5-5|TRBJ1-1
ASTLSGRKNTEAF
>.|TRBV5-1|TRBJ2-3
ASSLDFSTDTQY
>TRBD2|TRBV7-8|TRBJ2-7
ASVLSGSAYEQY
>TRBD2|TRBV20-1|TRBJ2-3
SAISTSGLAGGSTDTQY
>.|TRBV10-3|TRBJ2-7
AISEPRGDEQY
>TRBD1|TRBV7-2|TRBJ2-3
ASSRRDRGGDTQY
>.|TRBV12-3/TRBV12-4|TRBJ2-7
ASSEEVVSYEQY
>.|TRBV6-4|TRBJ2-7
ASGPQRDTSEEQY
>TRBD2|TRBV20-1|TRBJ2-6
SASPLAGGSSGANVLT
>.|TRBV20-1|TRBJ1-2
SARSGDGGYT
>TRBD2|TRBV20-1|TRBJ2-3
SARGASGTSTDTQY